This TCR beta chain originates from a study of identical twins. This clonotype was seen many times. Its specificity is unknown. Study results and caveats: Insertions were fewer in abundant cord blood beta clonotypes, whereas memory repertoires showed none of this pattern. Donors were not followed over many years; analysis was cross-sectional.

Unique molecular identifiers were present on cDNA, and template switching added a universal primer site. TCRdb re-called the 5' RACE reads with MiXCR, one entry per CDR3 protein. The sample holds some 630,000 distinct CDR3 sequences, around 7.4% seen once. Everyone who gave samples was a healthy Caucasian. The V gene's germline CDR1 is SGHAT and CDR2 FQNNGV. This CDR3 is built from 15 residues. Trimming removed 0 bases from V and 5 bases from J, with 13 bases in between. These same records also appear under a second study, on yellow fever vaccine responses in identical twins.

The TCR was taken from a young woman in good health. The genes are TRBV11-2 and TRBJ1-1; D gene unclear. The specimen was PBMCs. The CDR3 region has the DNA TGTGCCAGCAGCTTAGAACCGGGAAAGGTTACTGAAGCTTTCTTT. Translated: CASSLEPGKVTEAFF.